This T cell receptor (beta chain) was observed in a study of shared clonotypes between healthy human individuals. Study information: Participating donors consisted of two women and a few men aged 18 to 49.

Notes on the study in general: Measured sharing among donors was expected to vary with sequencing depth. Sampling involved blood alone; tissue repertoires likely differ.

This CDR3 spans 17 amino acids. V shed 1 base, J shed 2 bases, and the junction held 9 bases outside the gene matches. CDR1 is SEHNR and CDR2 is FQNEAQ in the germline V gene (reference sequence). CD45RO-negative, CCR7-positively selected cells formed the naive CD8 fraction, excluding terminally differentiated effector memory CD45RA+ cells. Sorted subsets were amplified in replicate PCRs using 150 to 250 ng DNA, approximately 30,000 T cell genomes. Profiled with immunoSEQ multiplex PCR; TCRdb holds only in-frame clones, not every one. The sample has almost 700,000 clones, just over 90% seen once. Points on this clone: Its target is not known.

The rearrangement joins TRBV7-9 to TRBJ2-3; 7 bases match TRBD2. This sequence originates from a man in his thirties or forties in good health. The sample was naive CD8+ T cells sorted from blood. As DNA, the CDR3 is TGTGCCAGCAGCTTAGGATCAGGACTAGGAATCACAGATACGCAGTATTTT. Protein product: CASSLGSGLGITDTQYF.